The text below deals with one TCR beta chain. TCRdb redid the calling of the PCR reads with MiXCR, one entry per CDR3 protein. The sample consists of 9,000 to 13,000 distinct CDR3 sequences, about 53% of them appearing once. The data belong to a study of tumor-infiltrating lymphocytes in oesophageal squamous cell carcinoma. The CDR3 is 14 amino acids. Per germline, CDR1 SGHVS and CDR2 FQNEAQ. This receptor was identified in a female donor with esophageal squamous cell carcinoma. The sample was esophageal tumor tissue. The rearrangement links TRBV7-8 to TRBJ2-5, with 7 bases lining up with TRBD2. The J call may be faulty, since TRBJ2-1 better matches the DNA end. This CDR3 is CASSLPSGHNEQFF. CDR3 bases: TGTGCCAGCAGCCTCCCTAGCGGCCACAATGAGCAGTTCTTC.